These T cell receptor beta chains were read from a single sample in a study of response to subunit inactivated influenza vaccine. TCRdb reanalysed the RT-PCR reads using MiXCR and keeps one entry per CDR3 protein. The table includes approximately 570,000 distinct CDR3 sequences, approximately 7.1% detected once. Specimen: PBMCs from blood, collected around 25 months after vaccination. The origin of the receptors is a man aged 50-75 years who received an inactivated influenza vaccine. CDR3s include the opening cysteine and the closing phenylalanine or tryptophan. The D gene is left open where the match is weak.

TRBV6-5 | TRBD2 | CASSYLGASGGAGAKNIQYF
TRBV9 | TRBD2 | CASSSPPGGLAVTLSSYEQYF
TRBV6-5 | - | CASSYAGVKQPQHF
TRBV19 | TRBD2 | CASSLGTSANYNEQFF
TRBV2 | - | CASVAVSTWFF
TRBV20-1 | - | CSAQADGNEKLFF
TRBV20-1 | TRBD2 | CSAQRSIRGRGTQYF
TRBV28 | TRBD2 | CASSGGGGGDTQYF
TRBV20-1 | - | CSASHEQYF
TRBV11-2 | - | CASSFRGLDEQYF
TRBV24-1 | TRBD1 | CATSDTGGATGNEQFF
TRBV4-3 | TRBD2 | CASSPQSSGRYKNIQYF
TRBV18 | TRBD1 | CASSAPLDRGHEQYF
TRBV11-2 | TRBD1 | CASSLTGTGSYGYTF
TRBV20-1 | - | CSASPSNSNQPQHF
TRBV6-2/TRBV6-3 | - | CASSYTYSNQPQHF
TRBV5-6 | - | CASSLVESYNEQFF
TRBV12-3/TRBV12-4 | - | CASSKGDEQYF
TRBV18 | - | CASSPIITGHRVAQYF
TRBV7-9 | - | CASSHEPYGYTF
TRBV15 | TRBD1 | CATSRRQGDEQYF
TRBV11-3 | - | CASSRAHGTDTQYF
TRBV30 | - | CAWSGMGFSAEAFF
TRBV21-1 | - | CASSKSRGLAGETQYF
TRBV7-2 | - | CASSLGGLAHEQYF
TRBV6-5 | - | CASSYSRGAGYGYTF
TRBV11-2 | - | CASSQGGEYEQYF
TRBV12-3/TRBV12-4 | TRBD1 | CASSSRGGQGRNEQFF
TRBV12-3/TRBV12-4 | TRBD1 | CASSGQGSTDTQYF
TRBV7-3 | - | CASSLTPSTEQFF
TRBV12-3/TRBV12-4 | TRBD2 | CASSENLGREFF
TRBV5-4 | TRBD2 | CASSSFTSGQAYEQFF
TRBV24-1 | TRBD2 | CATSVPDRDSGTRQFF
TRBV3-1 | - | CASSLWDFNTGELFF
TRBV6-1 | - | CASSPLGADNEQFF
TRBV20-1 | - | CSARDTGYEQYF
TRBV29-1 | TRBD2 | CSVTSGGDTGELFF
TRBV4-3 | TRBD1 | CASSHGTGTGELFF
TRBV27 | TRBD2 | CASSPISGGNGQYF
TRBV4-1 | TRBD2 | CASSIGLQREVEQFF